This is a list of T cell receptor beta chains from one sample in a study of Ad26.COV2.S vaccination and SARS-CoV-2 variants. Some clones are missing from TCRdb's copy, which holds only in-frame ones; the method was immunoSEQ multiplex PCR. The repertoire holds about 94,000 clones, with roughly 84% as singletons. Sequences were derived from peripheral blood, sampled after recovery from COVID-19. The source of these receptors is a human donor who had recovered from COVID-19. CDR3s include the opening cysteine and the closing phenylalanine or tryptophan. D genes are given only for firm matches. Not every row has a clone size; where given, it reads once, few, many or a size class.

- | - | TRBJ2-1 | TRBV4-3 | TGCGCCAGCAGCCAAGGCCGACGGACGAGTGAGCAGTTCTTC | CASSQGRRTSEQFF
- | - | TRBJ1-3 | TRBV19 | TGTGCCAGTAGTAATTCTAGAAGCTCTGGAAACACCATATATTTT | CASSNSRSSGNTIYF
TRBD2 | - | TRBJ2-7 | TRBV4-1 | TGCGCCAGCAGCCAACCGACTAGCGGGAAGCACTACGAGCAGTACTTC | CASSQPTSGKHYEQYF
TRBD2 | - | TRBJ2-1 | TRBV15 | TGTGCCACCAGCAGGTTAGCGGGGAGGGAACACAATGAGCAGTTCTTC | CATSRLAGREHNEQFF
- | - | TRBJ2-2 | TRBV11-2 | TGTGCCAGCAGCTTAGACGGGGGCCTTGACACCGGGGAGCTGTTTTTT | CASSLDGGLDTGELFF
- | once | TRBJ2-1 | TRBV19 | TGTGCCAGTAGTGCCAAACTAGCTTACAATGAGCAGTTCTTC | CASSAKLAYNEQFF
- | - | TRBJ1-4 | TRBV6-6 | TGTGCCAGCAGTTACTCGGATGAAAAACTGTTTTTT | CASSYSDEKLFF
TRBD1 | - | TRBJ2-1 | TRBV11-2 | TGTGCCAGCAGCCCAGGGACAGGTCCTTACAATGAGCAGTTCTTC | CASSPGTGPYNEQFF
TRBD1 | - | TRBJ1-2 | TRBV24-1 | TGTGCCACCAGTGCCGGGACAGCCATGGGCTACACCTTC | CATSAGTAMGYTF
TRBD2 | - | TRBJ2-1 | TRBV24-1 | TGTGCCACCAGTGGTTCCACTAGCGGCTCCTACAATGAGCAGTTCTTC | CATSGSTSGSYNEQFF
TRBD1 | - | TRBJ1-5 | TRBV28 | TGTGCCAGCAGTTTCCCGGACAGGTATAGCAATCAGCCCCAGCATTTT | CASSFPDRYSNQPQHF
TRBD2 | few | TRBJ2-4 | TRBV3-1/TRBV3-2 | TGTGCCAGGGAGCTAGCGGGTTCATTAGCCAAAAACATTCAGTACTTC | CARELAGSLAKNIQYF
TRBD2 | once | TRBJ2-2 | TRBV5-4 | TGTGCCAGCAGCCTGGGACTAGCGGGGAACACCGGGGAGCTGTTTTTT | CASSLGLAGNTGELFF
- | - | TRBJ1-2 | TRBV28 | TGTGCCAGCAGTTTAATGGGGGCAACTAACTATGGCTACACCTTC | CASSLMGATNYGYTF
TRBD1 | - | TRBJ2-1 | TRBV6-2/TRBV6-3 | TGTGCCAGCAGTGCGCAGGGGGCATCCTACAATGAGCAGTTCTTC | CASSAQGASYNEQFF
- | - | TRBJ1-5 | TRBV7-2 | TGTGCCAGCACCTCAAGAGGTCAGCCCCAGCATTTT | CASTSRGQPQHF
TRBD2 | once | TRBJ2-7 | TRBV2 | TGTGCCAGCAGTGAAATAGGGACTAGAGACATCTACGAGCAGTACTTC | CASSEIGTRDIYEQYF
TRBD1 | few | TRBJ1-1 | TRBV7-9 | TGTGCCAGCAGCTTCCACCTGACAGGGATCACTGAAGCTTTCTTT | CASSFHLTGITEAFF
TRBD1 | - | TRBJ2-7 | TRBV19 | TGTGCCAGTAGCCGAGGGATTCCGGGACAGGGGGCCTACGAGCAGTACTTC | CASSRGIPGQGAYEQYF
TRBD1 | - | TRBJ2-1 | TRBV24-1 | TGTGCCACCAGTGCCCGGGACAGGGTCGGTTACAATGAGCAGTTCTTC | CATSARDRVGYNEQFF
- | - | TRBJ2-3 | TRBV4-2 | TGTGCCAGCAGCCCAACTGTCACAGATACGCAGTATTTT | CASSPTVTDTQYF
TRBD2 | - | TRBJ2-3 | TRBV7-2 | TGTGCCAGCAGCTCCCGGGAGGGTCCCACAGATACGCAGTATTTT | CASSSREGPTDTQYF
- | once | TRBJ1-4 | TRBV7-6 | TGTGCCAGCAGCCCCCGGACGGTGGCTAATGAAAAACTGTTTTTT | CASSPRTVANEKLFF
TRBD2 | - | TRBJ2-7 | TRBV24-1 | TGTGCCACCAGTGGCCAAGCTAGCGGGAGAACTTACGAGCAGTACTTC | CATSGQASGRTYEQYF
- | - | TRBJ1-5 | TRBV19 | TGTGCCAGTAGTATTGAGGGACGGGGGGGCAATCAGCCCCAGCATTTT | CASSIEGRGGNQPQHF
TRBD2 | - | TRBJ2-7 | TRBV6-2/TRBV6-3 | TGTGCCAGCAGGCCTAGCGGGATCGAGGACGAGCAGTACTTC | CASRPSGIEDEQYF
- | - | TRBJ1-2 | TRBV7-8 | TGTGCCAGCAGCTCCACAGGGTCCTATGGCTACACCTTC | CASSSTGSYGYTF
TRBD2 | few | TRBJ2-1 | TRBV11-3 | TGTGCCAGCAGCACTCTAACTAGCGGGAAAGGTATGGATGAGCAGTTCTTC | CASSTLTSGKGMDEQFF
- | - | TRBJ1-1 | TRBV5-1 | TGCGCCAGCAGCTTGGATCGCGGAGGGAACACTGAAGCTTTCTTT | CASSLDRGGNTEAFF
- | - | TRBJ1-3 | TRBV28 | TGTGCCAGCAGAGGTCCGGGGGCTGGAAACACCATATATTTT | CASRGPGAGNTIYF
- | - | TRBJ2-6 | TRBV12-2 | TGTGCAAGTCCGCGAAACCACAGACAGGCTCCCCCGTCTGGGGCCAACGTCCTGACTTTC | CASPRNHRQAPPSGANVLTF
- | - | TRBJ1-1 | TRBV19 | TGTGCCAGTAGTATAGTTGGAGCACCCCAAGCTTTCTTT | CASSIVGAPQAFF
- | - | TRBJ2-5 | TRBV10-3 | TGTGCCATCAGTGAGTCTGCAGAGACCCAGTACTTC | CAISESAETQYF
- | - | TRBJ2-2 | TRBV7-9 | TGTGCCAGCAGCCGCCCGGGGGGCCAGAACACCGGGGAGCTGTTTTTT | CASSRPGGQNTGELFF
TRBD1 | once | TRBJ1-2 | TRBV25-1 | TGTGCCAGCAGTGAATATCCCGGGACAGGGGAGTCGGGAGGCTACACCTTC | CASSEYPGTGESGGYTF
TRBD2 | - | TRBJ2-1 | TRBV5-1 | TGCGCCAGCAGCTTAATAGCGGGAGGAAACAATGAGCAGTTCTTC | CASSLIAGGNNEQFF
TRBD2 | - | TRBJ2-3 | TRBV9 | TGTGCCAGCAGCGTAGGGACCGGACTAGCGGGGGGGGATACGCAGTATTTT | CASSVGTGLAGGDTQYF
- | - | TRBJ2-3 | TRBV2 | TGTGCCAGCACCCCCCCGCGACGGGTAGAACTTACGCAGTATTTT | CASTPPRRVELTQYF
- | - | TRBJ2-3 | TRBV20-1 | TGCAGTGCCGCTATCACGGATACGCAGTATTTT | CSAAITDTQYF
- | - | TRBJ1-1 | TRBV3-1/TRBV3-2 | TGTGCCAGCAGCCTAGGGGTGAACACTGAAGCTTTCTTT | CASSLGVNTEAFF
TRBD1 | - | TRBJ2-1 | TRBV7-2 | TGTGCCAGCAGAGACCCGGGAACGGGACAGGGTAGTCGTGAGCAGTTCTTC | CASRDPGTGQGSREQFF
- | few | TRBJ1-3 | TRBV7-8 | TGTGCCAGCAGCTCAAGCTCTGGAAACACCATATATTTT | CASSSSSGNTIYF
- | few | TRBJ2-7 | TRBV5-4 | TGTGCCAGCAGCCGAGGGTCGACCTACGAGCAGTACTTC | CASSRGSTYEQYF
TRBD1 | - | TRBJ2-1 | TRBV27 | TGTGCCAGCAGCCGCTCCAGGGGGGGACAGGGCAGCAATGAGCAGTTCTTC | CASSRSRGGQGSNEQFF
TRBD2 | - | TRBJ2-3 | TRBV11-1 | TGTGCCAGCTCCAAGCGGGAGCCCACAGATACGCAGTATTTT | CASSKREPTDTQYF
- | - | TRBJ2-3 | TRBV6-6 | TGTGCCAGCAGCGACAGCACAGATACGCAGTATTTT | CASSDSTDTQYF
- | - | TRBJ1-2 | TRBV7-3 | TGTGCCAGCAGCTTAGACGTTGACTATGGCTACACCTTC | CASSLDVDYGYTF
- | - | TRBJ2-3 | TRBV5-4 | TGTGCCAGCAGCTTGACAGGGCGAGATACGCAGTATTTT | CASSLTGRDTQYF
- | - | TRBJ2-5 | TRBV7-3 | TGTGCCAGCAGCTTAGGGGGCCAAGGCGAGGGACAGACCCAGTACTTC | CASSLGGQGEGQTQYF
- | - | TRBJ1-1 | TRBV10-3 | TGTGCCATCAAAGCGGCCGAAAACACTGAAGCTTTCTTT | CAIKAAENTEAFF
TRBD1 | - | TRBJ1-2 | TRBV27 | TGTGCCAGCAGCCCCGGGACAGGGGGCGTCTATGGCTACACCTTC | CASSPGTGGVYGYTF
TRBD1 | - | TRBJ2-2 | TRBV11-2 | TGTGCCAGCAGCCACCGGACAGGGGGGACCGGGGAGCTGTTTTTT | CASSHRTGGTGELFF
- | - | TRBJ1-4 | TRBV7-9 | TGTGCCAGCAGCTTCGGTCCGGAAAAACTGTTTTTT | CASSFGPEKLFF
- | - | TRBJ2-3 | TRBV5-1 | TGCGCCAGCAGCTTTCGGGACCCATTTGGGGGGGATACGCAGTATTTT | CASSFRDPFGGDTQYF
- | - | TRBJ1-1 | TRBV6-5 | TGTGCCAGCAGTACGGACGTCTGGAACACTGAAGCTTTCTTT | CASSTDVWNTEAFF
TRBD2 | - | TRBJ2-7 | TRBV7-9 | TGTGCCAGCAGCCCCGCGGGGGGAGCGGGATCTTACGAGCAGTACTTC | CASSPAGGAGSYEQYF
- | - | TRBJ2-1 | TRBV25-1 | TGTGCCAGCAGTGACCCACTAGCCGGGGACTCCCATGGTGAGCAGTTCTTC | CASSDPLAGDSHGEQFF
TRBD1 | - | TRBJ2-3 | TRBV7-9 | TGTGCCAGCAGCCCGACAGGGGGCACAGATACGCAGTATTTT | CASSPTGGTDTQYF